This TCR beta chain is from a study of CD8+CD57+ T cells in acquired aplastic anemia. Study-wide background: Sorted CD4+ and CD8+ cells yielded about 2.9 ug of DNA on average.

CDR1 and CDR2 (germline): SQVTM, ANQGSEA. This CDR3 region has 11 residues. V lost 4 bases to trimming and J lost 4 bases, with 7 bases between them. This clonotype came up once. Its specificity is unknown. All patients picked for sequencing had shown, by flow cytometry, an expansion of CD8+CD57+ cells. Patients were untreated when blood was sampled. Study outcomes and limitations: It was found that more than 25 CD8+ CDR3 sequences were shared between patients and controls.

Genomic DNA provided the template from which TCR beta VDJ and CDR3 profiles were obtained. TCRdb reprocessed the reads via MiXCR and lists one record per CDR3 protein. The sample contains approximately 220,000 distinct CDR3 sequences, around 49% of which appear only once. Sequenced material: sorted CD4+, CD8+, or CD8+CD57+ T cells (not recorded which) from PBMCs. This receptor was taken from a human donor with aplastic anemia. The genes are TRBV29-1 and TRBJ1-2, with D uncertain. CDR3 protein: CSVGMAYGYTF. CDR3 DNA sequence: TGCAGCGTTGGTATGGCCTATGGCTACACCTTC.